This T cell receptor beta chain is from a study of cytomegalovirus exposure and HLA in healthy donors. Assay used: immunoSEQ multiplex PCR; TCRdb lists only in-frame clones, some missing. The sample yields approximately 200,000 clones, around nine tenths seen once. Losses at the gene ends were 2 bases for V and 6 bases for J; bases not matched to a gene: 10. The CDR3 loop spans 16 amino acids. The germline CDR1 and CDR2 sequences are MNHNS and SASEGT. The clonotype comes from a young woman in good health and CMV-seronegative. The sample taken for sequencing was PBMCs. V is TRBV6-1 and J is TRBJ2-3; 8 bases align to TRBD1. CDR3 residues: CASSEPTGVHMDTQYF. CDR3 bases: TGTGCCAGCAGTGAACCGACAGGGGTCCACATGGATACGCAGTATTTT.